Listed here are 32 T cell receptor beta chains from one sample, sequenced in a study of T cells in Graves' hyperthyroidism and ophthalmopathy (dated by TCRdb to the late 2010s). Library creation used multiplex PCR. Sequencer: Illumina HiSeq 2000. TCR beta CDR3 regions were amplified from RNA transcripts. A first-round RT-PCR of the TCR CDR3 used the HTBI primer set with the Qiagen OneStep RT-PCR kit. TCRdb reran the public reads through fastp at Q25 and MiXCR, keeping productive beta chains. Identical CDR3 proteins give one entry, which carries the most common genes and DNA. The sample has hundreds of thousands of distinct CDR3 sequences on record, about 14% of them singletons. Jointly, the top ten make up less than 15% of the sample. Sample: blood. These receptors all come from a man between 18 and 29 years old with Graves' ophthalmopathy.

The table lists this clonotype with many counts. The chain has TRBV30 and TRBJ2-5; D not resolved. The CDR3 is made up of 11 amino acids. CDR1 and CDR2 (germline): GTSNPN, SVGIG (reference sequence). Trimming cost V 0 bases and J 5 bases, with 4 bases left between them. In DNA form, the CDR3 reads TGTGCCTGGAGTGTAGGTGAGACCCAGTACTTC. Amino acids: CAWSVGETQYF.

This chain uses TRBV25-1 with TRBJ1-5; no reliable D call. The V end lost 4 bases, the J end lost 5 bases, and 12 bases lay between the germline ends. The germline gives CDR1 MGHDK, CDR2 SYGVNS. The CDR3 consists of 14 residues. The CDR3 DNA follows: TGTGCCAGCAGTGGTCACTCCGGGGATCAGCCCCAGCATTTT. Protein: CASSGHSGDQPQHF.

The chain couples TRBV7-2 to TRBJ2-2; 8 nucleotides match TRBD2. CDR3 size: 16 residues. Trimming took 1 base from V and 5 from J; bases not matched to a gene: 6. CDR1 and CDR2 (germline): SGHTA, FQGNSA. CDR3 loop: CASSLEISGVTGELFF. In DNA, the CDR3 is TGTGCCAGCAGCTTAGAAATTAGCGGGGTAACCGGGGAGCTGTTTTTT. The variable domain in full, completed from reference TRBV7-2 and TRBJ2-2, reads GAGVSQSPSNKVTEKGKDVELRCDPISGHTALYWYRQSLGQGLEFLIYFQGNSAPDKSGLPSDRFSAERTGGSVSTLTIQRTQQEDSAVYLCASSLEISGVTGELFFGEGSRLTVL.

This clonotype was counted many times. This sequence joins TRBV7-2 and TRBJ2-1; the match to TRBD1 covers 8 bases. The germline V gene encodes CDR1 SGHTA and CDR2 FQGNSA. The CDR3 consists of 15 residues. V was clipped by 8 bases and J by 3 bases; unmatched bases: 9. The CDR3 DNA sequence: TGTGCCAGCGTGCTGGACAGGGCCTACTACAATGAGCAGTTCTTC. This sequence encodes CASVLDRAYYNEQFF.

The sample holds many counts of this clonotype. The CDR3 coding sequence is TGTGCCAGCAGCTTAAGGGAGACCCCATTCTCCTACGAGCAGTACTTC. Protein sequence: CASSLRETPFSYEQYF. The chain links TRBV7-9 to TRBJ2-7, with D possibly TRBD2 on 5 matching bases. Trimming shortened V by 2 bases and J by 0 bases, and 14 bases separated the two germline ends. This CDR3 contains 16 residues. Germline V CDR1 and CDR2: SEHNR, FQNEAQ (reference sequence). Full variable domain (remainder filled in from reference TRBV7-9 and TRBJ2-7): DTGVSQNPRHKITKRGQNVTFRCDPISEHNRLYWYRQTLGQGPEFLTYFQNEAQLEKSRLLSDRFSAERPKGSFSTLEIQRTEQGDSAMYLCASSLRETPFSYEQYFGPGTRLTVT.

This clonotype was counted many times. V usage is TRBV20-1 and J usage is TRBJ2-7, with a tentative D call TRBD2 (6 bases). The CDR3 totals 16 residues. V lost 5 bases and J lost 0, with 20 bases in between. Germline V gene lookup returns CDR1 DFQATT and CDR2 SNEGSKA (reference sequence). The CDR3 region has the DNA TGCAGTGCTGAGCCAAATCCAGGACTATCCTCCTACGAGCAGTACTTC. It yields the protein CSAEPNPGLSSYEQYF.

Many counts were recorded for this clonotype. The genes are TRBV7-2 and TRBJ2-5; D may be TRBD2 (5 bases). With 5 bases removed from V and 3 bases from J, the gap between germline ends came to 13 bases. The CDR3 loop spans 14 amino acids. Germline loops: CDR1 SGHTA, CDR2 FQGNSA. The CDR3: CASSPGMYEETQYF. CDR3 coding DNA: TGTGCCAGCAGCCCGGGAATGTATGAAGAGACCCAGTACTTC.

There are many counts of this clonotype. The CDR3 spells CATSDFYPQGETQYF. The CDR3 DNA reads as TGTGCCACCAGTGACTTCTACCCACAGGGAGAGACCCAGTACTTC. This chain uses TRBV24-1 with TRBJ2-5, with D perhaps TRBD1 (6 bases). V lost 4 bases and J lost 4, with 15 bases in between. From germline, CDR1 is KGHDR and CDR2 SFDVKD. The CDR3 length is 15 residues.

In this sample, this clonotype turned up many times. The CDR3 spells CASTPGNDEAFF. The CDR3 bases are TGTGCCAGCACCCCAGGTAATGATGAAGCTTTCTTT. The chain uses TRBV12-3 or TRBV12-4 and TRBJ1-1; D remains unclear. Deletions cut 7 bases from V and 7 bases from J, with 13 bases between. The CDR3 runs to 12 residues.

The chain carries TRBV29-1 and TRBJ1-3; no clear D gene. The V and J ends lost 1 base and 2 bases respectively, with 6 bases between them. The V gene's germline CDR1 is SQVTM and CDR2 ANQGSEA. This CDR3 is built from 13 residues. The CDR3 loop is CSVEGPPGNTIYF. CDR3 bases: TGCAGCGTTGAAGGTCCCCCTGGAAACACCATATATTTT.

This clonotype came up many times. V gene TRBV20-1 combines with J gene TRBJ2-1; D remains unclear. CDR3 length: 13 amino acids. Germline V CDR1 and CDR2: DFQATT, SNEGSKA (reference sequence). V was pared by 0 bases and J by 6 bases, with 9 bases between. CDR3: CSARDGEVNEQFF. The CDR3 bases are TGCAGTGCTAGAGATGGAGAAGTCAATGAGCAGTTCTTC.

With regard to this clonotype: A single base separates this from a much larger clone, so it may be a read error. This chain connects TRBV7-2 to TRBJ2-7; D assignment may be TRBD1 or TRBD2 (6 bases each). TRBJ2-1 matches the DNA end more closely, so the J call is doubtful. The CDR3 runs 15 residues. Looked up from germline, CDR1 is SGHTA and CDR2 is FQGNSA. The CDR3 DNA follows: TGTGCCAGCAGGGTGGGGGGCAGGAGCTCCTACGAGCAGTTCTTC. Its translation: CASRVGGRSSYEQFF.

The gene calls are TRBV6-6 and TRBJ1-2; no definite D call. Deletions cut 10 bases from V and 0 bases from J, with 6 bases between. Germline CDR1 and CDR2: MNHNY and SVGAGI (reference sequence). This CDR3 is built from 11 residues. In DNA form, the CDR3 reads TGTGCCATCGGGACTAACTATGGCTACACCTTC. Translated: CAIGTNYGYTF.

This clonotype was observed a few times. The chain combines TRBV4-1 with TRBJ2-5; no reliable D call. This CDR3 is 15 amino acids long. V was trimmed by 4 bases and J by 1 base, leaving 13 bases between them. The V gene's germline CDR1 is MGHRA and CDR2 YSYEKL. CDR3 in DNA: TGCGCCAGCAGCCCGGCCCGGTCAGTCCAAGAGACCCAGTACTTC. It encodes CASSPARSVQETQYF.

V is TRBV19 and J is TRBJ2-2, with TRBD2 matching 9 bases. Germline-derived CDR1 and CDR2 are LNHDA and SQIVND (reference sequence). CDR3 length equals 15 residues. Trimming at V came to 3 bases and at J to 2 bases, leaving 1 base not matched to a gene. The CDR3 sequence: CASSMLAGNTGELFF. The CDR3 nucleotides are TGTGCCAGTAGTATGCTAGCGGGAAACACCGGGGAGCTGTTTTTT.

This clonotype was seen ten or more times. The CDR3 sequence: CSAGVAGVQETQYF. DNA of the CDR3: TGCAGTGCTGGGGTAGCGGGGGTCCAAGAGACCCAGTACTTC. The chain uses TRBV20-1 and TRBJ2-5, with 9 positions matching TRBD2. V gave up 5 bases and J gave up 1 base; unmatched junction bases: 5. This CDR3 is 14 amino acids long. CDR1 and CDR2 (germline): DFQATT, SNEGSKA (reference sequence).

For this clonotype: This may be a read error, as it is one base from a much larger clone. The chain carries TRBV3-1 and TRBJ2-2; D gene uncertain. The CDR3 runs to 15 residues. Germline assignment: CDR1 LGHDT and CDR2 YNNKEL (reference sequence). The CDR3 sequence: CASSLEVRNTEELFF. Here the CDR3 DNA reads TGTGCCAGCAGCCTCGAGGTGCGGAACACCGAGGAGCTGTTTTTT.

The chain's CDR3 is CASSGGGSDQPQHF. As DNA, the CDR3 is TGTGCCAGCTCTGGGGGAGGGAGCGATCAGCCCCAGCATTTT. This chain links TRBV18 with TRBJ1-5; TRBD1 might be the D (5 bases). Trimming shortened V by 6 bases and J by 5 bases, and 14 bases separated the two germline ends. The CDR3 contains 14 residues. The germline V gene encodes CDR1 KGHSH and CDR2 LQKENI.

This chain connects TRBV28 to TRBJ2-1, with TRBD2 matching 14 bases. Germline lookup yields CDR1 MDHEN and CDR2 SYDVKM. CDR3 size: 18 residues. Trimming removed 3 bases from V and 4 bases from J; junction bases left unmatched: 8. In DNA form, the CDR3 reads TGTGCCAGCAGTTTGTTGGGACTAGCGGGAGCGAGATACAATGAGCAGTTCTTC. This gives the protein CASSLLGLAGARYNEQFF.

The V gene is TRBV3-1, the J gene TRBJ2-3, with 8 nucleotides matching TRBD2. The CDR3 sequence is 16 residues long. Looked up from germline, CDR1 is LGHDT and CDR2 is YNNKEL (reference sequence). The ends lost 0 bases at V and 9 bases at J; junction bases unmatched: 11. CDR3 sequence reads: CASSQEGVHSGKTQYF. The CDR3 region has the DNA TGTGCCAGCAGCCAAGAGGGGGTTCATAGCGGGAAAACGCAGTATTTT.

The chain has TRBV2 and TRBJ1-5; weak D call: TRBD1 (6 bases). Deletions cut 4 bases from V and 3 bases from J, with 10 bases between. The CDR3 has 14 residues. Germline CDR1 reads SNHLY; CDR2 reads FYNNEI. CDR3 protein: CASSVTGINQPQHF. The CDR3 bases are TGTGCCAGCAGTGTAACAGGGATCAATCAGCCCCAGCATTTT.

This clonotype has just a few counts. V usage is TRBV6-1 and J usage is TRBJ2-2; TRBD2 might be the D (6 bases). CDR3 size: 13 residues. V dropped 6 bases and J dropped 5 bases, with 10 bases sitting between them. From germline, CDR1 is MNHNS and CDR2 SASEGT. CDR3: CASSRDFTGELFF. CDR3 sequence (DNA): TGTGCCAGCAGCCGGGACTTTACCGGGGAGCTGTTTTTT.

This clonotype was detected many times. The chain uses TRBV11-2 and TRBJ2-3; D gene ambiguous. CDR1 and CDR2 from the germline V gene are SGHAT and FQNNGV. Trimming left V 5 bases short and J 10 bases short, with 7 bases between. CDR3 length: 10 residues. The DNA of the CDR3 is TGTGCCAGCAGCGCCAACTCGCAGTATTTT. It is translated as CASSANSQYF.

This clonotype occurred many times. The chain has TRBV28 and TRBJ2-1, with 7 bases fitting TRBD2. The CDR3 has 16 residues. Germline V gene data show CDR1 as MDHEN and CDR2 as SYDVKM. V was clipped by 3 bases and J by 4 bases; unmatched bases: 9. The CDR3 reads CASSFMGGSGYNEQFF. For the CDR3, the DNA is TGTGCCAGCAGTTTTATGGGCGGGAGTGGGTACAATGAGCAGTTCTTC.

This clonotype showed up just a few times. This chain links TRBV27 with TRBJ1-6; weak D call: TRBD1 (5 bases). The ends were cut back, 3 bases at V and 4 bases at J, with 13 bases in the middle. Looked up from germline, CDR1 is MNHEY and CDR2 is SMNVEV (reference sequence). The CDR3 is 16 amino acids. The CDR3 loop is CASSLGGPRYNSPLHF. CDR3 nucleotides: TGTGCCAGCAGTTTGGGGGGACCTAGGTATAATTCACCCCTCCACTTT.

This clonotype was seen ten or more times. The chain links TRBV3-1 to TRBJ1-2; D unclear. Germline loops: CDR1 LGHDT, CDR2 YNNKEL (reference sequence). CDR3 length equals 14 residues. The germline V and J ends were trimmed by 3 bases and 7 bases, with 15 bases remaining between them. CDR3 coding DNA: TGTGCCAGCAGCCACCATGGAGGGTCCGGTGGCTACACCTTC. Translated, it gives CASSHHGGSGGYTF.

The table lists this clonotype with a count of one. A read error may be the cause here, since a much bigger clone is one base away. V gene TRBV6-2 or TRBV6-3 combines with J gene TRBJ2-1; D gene ambiguous. The CDR3 is 13 amino acids. Germline CDR1 is MNHEY and CDR2 is SVGEGT. The DNA for the CDR3 is TGTGCCAGCATTCGCCGCTCCTACAGTGAGCAGTTCTTC. It codes for CASIRRSYSEQFF.

This clonotype was counted ten times or more. The chain has TRBV7-9 and TRBJ2-7, with D possibly being TRBD1 (5 bases). Germline CDR1 SEHNR, CDR2 FQNEAQ (reference sequence). V was shortened by 5 bases and J by 3 bases, with 17 bases between the two germline ends. The CDR3 is 15 residues long. CDR3 amino acids: CASSIGVALDYEQYF. The CDR3 coding sequence is TGTGCCAGCAGCATAGGGGTAGCCTTAGACTACGAGCAGTACTTC.

In its sample, this clonotype was seen many times. The gene calls are TRBV12-3 or TRBV12-4 and TRBJ1-1, with TRBD1 as a possible D gene (5 bases). V shed 6 bases and J shed 5 bases, with 16 bases lying between them. This CDR3 is 14 amino acids long. CDR3 amino acids: CASSVRDSMTEAFF. In nucleotides, the CDR3 is TGTGCCAGCAGCGTCAGGGATTCTATGACTGAAGCTTTCTTT.

Many counts were recorded for this clonotype. The V call is TRBV7-9, the J call TRBJ1-1; D might be TRBD1 (5 bases). The CDR3 length is 14 residues. Germline V gene data show CDR1 as SEHNR and CDR2 as FQNEAQ (reference sequence). V lost 6 bases, J lost 5 bases, and 16 bases lay in between. For the CDR3, the DNA is TGTGCCAGCAGTCGGGATGGGGGAGGGACTGAAGCTTTCTTT. It is translated as CASSRDGGGTEAFF.

In its sample, this clonotype was seen many times. J is TRBJ2-6 and V is TRBV5-1; 8 nucleotides line up with TRBD1. Germline V gene sequence: CDR1 SGHRS, CDR2 YFSETQ. This CDR3 is built from 17 residues. The trim removed 6 bases at V and 0 bases at J, leaving 8 bases unmatched. For the CDR3, the DNA is TGCGCCAGCAACCCGACAGGGGACCCCTCTGGGGCCAACGTCCTGACTTTC. Amino acids: CASNPTGDPSGANVLTF.

At least ten counts were recorded for this clonotype. The gene calls are TRBV7-8 and TRBJ2-2; 8 bases are a match to TRBD1. Germline values: CDR1 SGHVS, CDR2 FQNEAQ. This CDR3 is built from 17 residues. V gave up 4 bases and J gave up 6 bases; unmatched junction bases: 13. CDR3 nucleotide sequence: TGTGCCAGCAGCTCAACCACAGGGGGTTTGAGGTCCGGGGAGCTGTTTTTT. Its translation: CASSSTTGGLRSGELFF. Combining the CDR3 with reference TRBV7-8 and TRBJ2-2 gives the whole variable domain GAGVSQSPRYKVAKRGQDVALRCDPISGHVSLFWYQQALGQGPEFLTYFQNEAQLDKSGLPSDRFFAERPEGSVSTLKIQRTQQEDSAVYLCASSSTTGGLRSGELFFGEGSRLTVL.